This TCR beta chain was documented in a study of blood T cell repertoires in COVID-19. At the level of the study: From the United States, Italy and Spain came samples of acute and convalescent COVID-19. Nucleic acid was either cDNA or gDNA, and it came from T cells, B-cell-depleted T cells, or PBMCs.

J gave up 0 bases and V 6 bases, and 4 bases lay outside the gene matches. Germline-derived CDR1 and CDR2 are MNHEY and SVGAGI. The CDR3 consists of 14 residues. Authors' methods: Cell counts per sample came from amplifying reference gene primers. The repertoire was sequenced with immunoSEQ multiplex PCR; TCRdb's copy has only in-frame clones and lacks some. For V, J and clone size, that table is used; D and trimming come from the DNA. Of 56,000 or so clones listed, 70% to 90% are singletons. The chain is built from TRBV6-5 and TRBJ2-7, with 8 positions matching TRBD1. The sequence was collected from a human donor in a cohort sampled during active COVID-19. Sequenced input: peripheral blood. For the CDR3, the DNA is TGTGCCAGCAGCCCAGGGGGCTCCTCCTACGAGCAGTACTTC. It codes for CASSPGGSSYEQYF.